This TCR beta chain was sequenced during a study of T-cell reconstitution after alpha-beta-depleted transplantation in children. V lost 5 bases, J lost 6 bases, and 4 bases stayed unmatched. The CDR3 has 13 amino acids. CDR1 is SGHVS, CDR2 FQNEAQ, per germline. This clonotype was observed at least ten times. Unique molecular identifiers were incorporated during preparation of the TCRbeta library. TCRdb re-derived calls from the PCR reads in MiXCR, one entry per CDR3 protein. Of 100,000 or so distinct CDR3 sequences listed, approximately 12% are singletons. The origin of this receptor is a human donor who donated a stem cell graft to a child with inherited bone marrow failure. The chain uses TRBV7-8 and TRBJ1-1; 9 bases align to TRBD1. This specimen was PBMCs from the stem cell graft donor, taken from the stem cell graft. The CDR3 loop is CASSPRTGAEAFF. CDR3 nucleotide sequence: TGTGCCAGCAGCCCGAGGACAGGGGCTGAAGCTTTCTTT.